These 15 T cell receptor beta chains originate from one sample sequenced in a study of cytomegalovirus exposure and HLA in healthy donors. Use of 60 Vbeta and 13 Jbeta primers characterized the PCR. Produced via immunoSEQ multiplex PCR; TCRdb's table is partial and in-frame only. The sample records about 140,000 clones, about 75% being singletons. Sequenced: PBMCs. Source of these receptors: a man aged 18 to 30 in good health and CMV-seronegative.

The genes are TRBV11-2 and TRBJ1-2, with TRBD1 matching over 8 bases. The germline CDR1 and CDR2 sequences are SGHAT and FQNNGV. The CDR3 is 14 amino acids. Germline trimming cut 0 bases from V and 8 bases from J; bases unmatched to any gene: 5. The CDR3 is CASSLEQGADGYTF. The CDR3 nucleotides are TGTGCCAGCAGCTTAGAGCAGGGGGCCGACGGCTACACCTTC. The full variable domain, its missing parts supplied by reference TRBV11-2 and TRBJ1-2, is EAGVAQSPRYKIIEKRQSVAFWCNPISGHATLYWYQQILGQGPKLLIQFQNNGVVDDSQLPKDRFSAERLKGVDSTLKIQPAKLEDSAVYLCASSLEQGADGYTFGSGTRLTVV.

The rearrangement links TRBV9 to TRBJ2-5, with D possibly being TRBD2 (6 bases). The CDR3 consists of 14 residues. From germline, CDR1 is SGDLS and CDR2 YYNGEE. With 4 bases removed from V and 2 bases from J, the gap between germline ends came to 12 bases. The DNA for the CDR3 is TGTGCCAGCAGCAACGCGGGGTGGCAAGAGACCCAGTACTTC. This gives the protein CASSNAGWQETQYF.

The chain links TRBV19 to TRBJ1-1; weak D call: TRBD1 (5 bases). Germline assignment: CDR1 LNHDA and CDR2 SQIVND (reference sequence). V lost 1 base to trimming and J lost 1 base, with 13 bases between them. There are 16 residues in the CDR3. CDR3 nucleotide sequence: TGTGCCAGTAGTATAGTAGTGATGGACAAGAACACTGAAGCTTTCTTT. This gives the protein CASSIVVMDKNTEAFF. The full variable domain, rest sourced from reference TRBV19 and TRBJ1-1, is DGGITQSPKYLFRKEGQNVTLSCEQNLNHDAMYWYRQDPGQGLRLIYYSQIVNDFQKGDIAEGYSVSREKKESFPLTVTSAQKNPTAFYLCASSIVVMDKNTEAFFGQGTRLTVV.

The chain combines TRBV19 with TRBJ2-7; 7 bases match TRBD2. The CDR3 consists of 16 residues. The V and J ends lost 5 bases and 6 bases, in that order; junction bases with no gene match: 16. The germline V gene encodes CDR1 LNHDA and CDR2 SQIVND (reference sequence). The CDR3: CASSPFGEGAGAEQYF. In DNA form, the CDR3 reads TGTGCCAGTAGTCCCTTCGGGGAGGGAGCCGGCGCCGAGCAGTACTTC.

The rearrangement joins TRBV2 to TRBJ1-1; TRBD1 agrees at 10 bases. CDR3 length: 15 residues. CDR1 is SNHLY, CDR2 FYNNEI, per germline. The V and J ends lost 6 bases and 5 bases, in that order; junction bases with no gene match: 9. The DNA of the CDR3 is TGTGCCAGCAGGAATTGGGACAGGGGCGGAACTGAAGCTTTCTTT. Amino acids: CASRNWDRGGTEAFF.

The gene calls are TRBV5-8 and TRBJ1-5, with D possibly TRBD1 on 6 matching bases. The V and J ends lost 4 bases and 0 bases respectively, with 11 bases between them. The length of the CDR3 is 15 residues. Germline V lookup: CDR1 SGHTS, CDR2 YDEGEE. DNA for the CDR3: TGTGCCAGCAGCCTAGGACAGCTTAGCAATCAGCCCCAGCATTTT. This encodes CASSLGQLSNQPQHF.

The J gene is TRBJ2-5, the V gene TRBV30; tentative D call: TRBD1 (5 bases). Trimming took off 8 bases at V and 5 bases at J, with 18 bases between the two ends. The CDR3 totals 13 residues. Germline CDR1 and CDR2: GTSNPN and SVGIG (reference sequence). The DNA of the CDR3 is TGTGCCGGAAAGCTCGCAGGGTTCGAGACCCAGTACTTC. This encodes CAGKLAGFETQYF.

The CDR3 here is CASARQGPYNEQFF. The DNA of the CDR3 is TGTGCCAGCGCAAGACAGGGACCCTACAATGAGCAGTTCTTC. The rearrangement links TRBV2 to TRBJ2-1, with 7 bases fitting TRBD1. V lost 8 bases, J lost 2 bases, and 6 bases stayed unmatched. Germline-derived CDR1 and CDR2 are SNHLY and FYNNEI. The CDR3 sequence is 14 residues long.

The chain employs TRBV6-5 and TRBJ2-7; TRBD1 agrees at 7 bases. The V gene end was trimmed by 5 bases and the J gene end by 5 bases; junction bases not matched to a gene: 9. Germline assignment: CDR1 MNHEY and CDR2 SVGAGI. CDR3 length: 14 amino acids. Here the CDR3 reads CASSEGAGPDEQYF. CDR3 nucleotide sequence: TGTGCCAGCAGTGAGGGGGCGGGTCCGGACGAGCAGTACTTC.

This clone came up a few times. The rearrangement uses TRBV19 and TRBJ2-7, with 9 bases lining up with TRBD2. The CDR3 contains 15 residues. Trimming at V came to 4 bases and at J to 7 bases, leaving 11 bases not matched to a gene. The germline gives CDR1 LNHDA, CDR2 SQIVND (reference sequence). The CDR3 sequence: CASSTGAGLAVEQYF. CDR3 coding DNA: TGTGCCAGTAGTACGGGGGCGGGACTAGCCGTTGAGCAGTACTTC.

This rearrangement joins TRBV27 to TRBJ2-7, with 7 positions matching TRBD2. CDR1 is MNHEY, CDR2 SMNVEV, per germline (reference sequence). V dropped 7 bases and J dropped 0; count of bases not matched to a gene: 6. There are 14 residues in the CDR3. CDR3 coding DNA: TGTGCCAGCACCATCGGCGGGGGCTCCTACGAGCAGTACTTC. It specifies CASTIGGGSYEQYF.

J is TRBJ2-3 and V is TRBV6-5; D may be TRBD1 (6 bases). Trimming cost V 2 bases and J 1 base, with 13 bases left between them. Germline CDR1 reads MNHEY; CDR2 reads SVGAGI. This CDR3 contains 16 residues. The CDR3 sequence: CASSYQGTSRTDTQYF. The CDR3 DNA is TGTGCCAGCAGTTACCAAGGGACATCCCGCACAGATACGCAGTATTTT.

This clone was seen only once. The genes are TRBV4-1 and TRBJ1-6; no reliable D call. The germline gives CDR1 MGHRA, CDR2 YSYEKL. The length of the CDR3 is 17 residues. Trimming took off 0 bases at V and 5 bases at J, with 14 bases between the two ends. CDR3 bases: TGCGCCAGCAGCCAAGATCTCGTCCGTCTAGATAATTCACCCCTCCACTTT. Translating it yields CASSQDLVRLDNSPLHF.

The chain couples TRBV7-2 to TRBJ2-1; 11 bases match TRBD2. The CDR3 consists of 17 residues. Trimming cost V 2 bases and J 4 bases; bases outside gene matches: 7. Germline assignment: CDR1 SGHTA and CDR2 FQGNSA. Written as DNA, the CDR3 is TGTGCCAGCAGCTTATGGGCTAGCGGGAGGAATTACAATGAGCAGTTCTTC. It is translated as CASSLWASGRNYNEQFF.

This chain joins TRBV27 and TRBJ2-1, with 9 nucleotides matching TRBD1. The V gene end was trimmed by 6 bases and the J gene end by 2 bases; junction bases not matched to a gene: 5. The CDR3 is 15 residues long. Per germline, CDR1 MNHEY and CDR2 SMNVEV (reference sequence). CDR3 DNA: TGTGCCAGCAGCCCGGACAGGGGTCCCTACAATGAGCAGTTCTTC. Encoded protein: CASSPDRGPYNEQFF.